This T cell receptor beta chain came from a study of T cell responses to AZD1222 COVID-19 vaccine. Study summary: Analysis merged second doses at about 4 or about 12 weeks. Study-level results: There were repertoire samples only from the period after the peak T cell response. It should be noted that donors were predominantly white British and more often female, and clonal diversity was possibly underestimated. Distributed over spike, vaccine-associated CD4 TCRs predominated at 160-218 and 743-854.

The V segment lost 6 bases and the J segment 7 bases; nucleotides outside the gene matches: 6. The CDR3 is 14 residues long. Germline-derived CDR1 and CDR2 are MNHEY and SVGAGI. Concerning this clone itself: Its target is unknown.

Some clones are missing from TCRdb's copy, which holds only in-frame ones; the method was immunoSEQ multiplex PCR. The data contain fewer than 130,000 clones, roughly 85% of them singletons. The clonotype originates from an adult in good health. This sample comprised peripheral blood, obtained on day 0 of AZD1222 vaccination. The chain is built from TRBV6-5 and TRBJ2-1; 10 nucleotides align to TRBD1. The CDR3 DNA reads TGTGCCAGCAGCCCCGGGACAGGGGTGAATGAGCAGTTCTTC. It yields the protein CASSPGTGVNEQFF.